This T cell receptor (beta chain) originates from a study of post-analysis software for immune sequencing data. Study-level information: Included courses were relapsing-remitting and secondary progressive multiple sclerosis; progressive-relapsing multiple sclerosis was also included. Study-wide results and limits: Roughly 5 TRBV segments were significantly more frequent in patients than in controls. TRBV5-6, TRBV5-1 and TRBV20-1 were among these segments. People with multiple sclerosis had a significantly lower normalized Chao1 diversity than controls did. Same-batch preparations were strongly co-clustered by F measure.

To note about this clonotype: Its target is unknown.

The V segment lost 0 bases and the J segment 4 bases; nucleotides outside the gene matches: 4. The CDR3 covers 16 residues. Germline CDR1 and CDR2: LGHDT and YNNKEL (reference sequence). The TCR beta cDNA libraries contained unique molecular identifiers. Out of roughly 0.95 to 11 million T cells, about 520,000 cDNA molecules were generated. TCRdb processed the PCR reads anew with MiXCR; each CDR3 protein has one entry. The sample has about 620,000 distinct CDR3 sequences, roughly 46% seen once; the top ten hold approximately 1.7%. The chain couples TRBV3-1 to TRBJ1-2; 11 nucleotides agree with TRBD1. Sequencing input: blood. This clonotype was obtained from a girl aged 5 to 17 with multiple sclerosis. The CDR3 bases are TGTGCCAGCAGCCAAGATACCGGGACAGGGGGCTATGGCTACACCTTC. It translates to CASSQDTGTGGYGYTF.